One TCR beta chain is described in this entry. The same CDR3 can be traced to other DNA sequences in this sample. This entry is derived from a study of blood T cell repertoires in COVID-19. At the level of the study: Material from acute and convalescent COVID-19 was sourced from the United States, Italy and Spain. PBMCs, B-cell-depleted T cells, or T cells provided the cDNA or gDNA that made up the material.

In the original processing: Estimated nucleated cell counts came from reference gene primer amplification. Sequencing was performed with immunoSEQ multiplex PCR; in TCRdb, only in-frame clones are kept and a portion is missing. V, J and clone size are those of that table, while D and trimming were read from the DNA. The profile covers 120,000 to 150,000 clones, with roughly 84% appearing a single time and about 2.8% taken by the ten largest. The CDR3 is made up of 13 amino acids. Germline CDR1 is SGHNT and CDR2 is YENEEA. V lost 2 bases and J lost 1, with 3 bases in between. Sequenced input: peripheral blood. The origin of this receptor is a human donor with acute or convalescent COVID-19. The donor label of this sample is uncertain. V and J are TRBV11-3 and TRBJ2-1; D is undetermined. The CDR3 DNA sequence: TGTGCCAGCAGCTTATCTTCCTACAATGAGCAGTTCTTC. Residues: CASSLSSYNEQFF.